The clone carrying this T cell receptor (beta chain) was found many times. Alongside a J-beta primer mix, a sample-barcoded 5' primer served in a second PCR lasting roughly 6 to 12 cycles. One entry per CDR3 protein, called by TCRdb with MiXCR from the 5' RACE reads. Of 580,000 or so distinct CDR3 sequences in the sample, 40% to 50% were seen once. Looked up from germline, CDR1 is SGHTA and CDR2 is FQGNSA. Trimming took 1 base from V and 3 from J, leaving 7 bases between them. The CDR3 has 13 residues. The data were obtained in a study of blood T cells in healthy people across ages. Sequencing input: blood. The origin of this receptor is a man at least 80 years old in good health. V gene TRBV7-2 combines with J gene TRBJ2-7; D might be TRBD1 (5 bases). DNA for the CDR3: TGTGCCAGCAGCTTAGTAAGGGGCTACGAGCAGTACTTC. It codes for CASSLVRGYEQYF.